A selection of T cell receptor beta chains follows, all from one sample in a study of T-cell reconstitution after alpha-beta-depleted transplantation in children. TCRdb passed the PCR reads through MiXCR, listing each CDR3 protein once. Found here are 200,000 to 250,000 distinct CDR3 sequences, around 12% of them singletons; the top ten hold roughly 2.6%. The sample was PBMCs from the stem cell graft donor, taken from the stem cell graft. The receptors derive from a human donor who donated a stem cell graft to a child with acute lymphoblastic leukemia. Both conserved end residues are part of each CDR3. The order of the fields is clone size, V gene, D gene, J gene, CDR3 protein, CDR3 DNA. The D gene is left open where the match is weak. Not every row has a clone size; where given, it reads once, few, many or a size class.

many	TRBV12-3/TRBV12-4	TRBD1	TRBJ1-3	CASSLDGGQRNTIYF	TGTGCCAGCAGTTTAGACGGGGGACAGAGAAACACCATATATTTT
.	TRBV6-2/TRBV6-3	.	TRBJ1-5	CASSYSFPGSDNQPQHF	TGTGCCAGCAGTTACTCGTTTCCCGGGAGCGACAATCAGCCCCAGCATTTT
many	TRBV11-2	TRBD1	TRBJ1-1	CASSFRDRGATEAFF	TGTGCCAGCAGCTTCCGAGACAGGGGCGCCACTGAAGCTTTCTTT
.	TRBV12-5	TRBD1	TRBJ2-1	CASGPDRGPPYNEQFF	TGTGCTAGTGGCCCGGACAGGGGGCCACCTTACAATGAGCAGTTCTTC
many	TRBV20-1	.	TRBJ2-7	CSARDAGYEQYF	TGCAGTGCTAGAGATGCAGGCTACGAGCAGTACTTC
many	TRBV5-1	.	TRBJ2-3	CASSSTASDTQYF	TGCGCCAGCAGCTCGACAGCGTCGGATACGCAGTATTTT
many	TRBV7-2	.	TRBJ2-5	CASSFGGRDQETQYF	TGTGCCAGCAGCTTTGGAGGTCGGGACCAAGAGACCCAGTACTTC
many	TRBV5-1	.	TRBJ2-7	CASSTRDLREQYF	TGCGCCAGCAGCACCAGGGATCTCCGTGAGCAGTACTTC
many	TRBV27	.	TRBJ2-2	CASSPGFNTGELFF	TGTGCCAGCAGCCCGGGTTTTAATACCGGGGAGCTGTTTTTT
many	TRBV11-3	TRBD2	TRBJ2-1	CASSPTSGIYNEQFF	TGTGCCAGCAGCCCTACTAGCGGGATTTACAATGAGCAGTTCTTC
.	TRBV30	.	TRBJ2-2	CAWSDLGGGELFF	TGTGCCTGGAGTGACCTTGGGGGAGGGGAGCTGTTTTTT
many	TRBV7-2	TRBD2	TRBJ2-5	CASVASGGALETQYF	TGTGCCAGCGTCGCAAGCGGGGGGGCTTTGGAGACCCAGTACTTC
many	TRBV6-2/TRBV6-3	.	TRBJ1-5	CASRPARQASQPQHF	TGTGCCAGCAGACCAGCCCGACAGGCAAGTCAGCCCCAGCATTTT